This passage covers 24 T cell receptor beta chains from one sample sequenced in a study of post-analysis software for immune sequencing data. The library was made from cDNA and included unique molecular identifiers. TCRdb re-called the PCR reads through MiXCR, storing one row per CDR3 protein. Altogether approximately 770,000 distinct CDR3 sequences are present, about half being singletons, with the ten largest covering approximately 5%. For these TCRs, the target antigens are not known. Findings and limits, study-wide: Among about 5 TRBV segments more frequent in patients than controls were TRBV5-6, TRBV5-1 and TRBV20-1.

Sequencing was carried out using blood. The receptors here all came from a girl aged 5-17 years with multiple sclerosis.

Remarks on this clonotype: The junction departs from the called germline gene at one end, perhaps through a read error. The rearrangement links TRBV6-2 or TRBV6-3 to TRBJ2-7, with 10 nucleotides matching TRBD1. The length of the CDR3 is 13 residues. Germline assignment: CDR1 MNHEY and CDR2 SVGEGT. The CDR3 is CASRRDRGYEQYF. For the CDR3, the DNA is TGCGCCAGCAGGCGGGACAGGGGCTACGAGCAGTACTTC.

This clonotype was recorded once. The rearrangement joins TRBV7-8 to TRBJ2-5; D is unresolved. Germline lookup yields CDR1 SGHVS and CDR2 FQNEAQ. CDR3 length: 16 amino acids. V lost 0 bases, J lost 1 base, and 12 bases lay in between. The CDR3 is CASSLARWDLQETQYF. DNA for the CDR3: TGTGCCAGCAGCTTAGCGCGATGGGATCTCCAAGAGACCCAGTACTTC.

This clonotype was seen only a few times. The rearrangement links TRBV29-1 to TRBJ2-7; a possible D gene is TRBD2 (6 bases). This CDR3 contains 12 residues. Germline V gives CDR1 SQVTM, CDR2 ANQGSEA. The V gene lost 3 bases and the J gene lost 1 base, with 7 bases spanning the gap. The CDR3 is CSVEAGSYEQYF. The CDR3 region has the DNA TGCAGCGTTGAGGCGGGATCCTACGAGCAGTACTTC.

This clonotype was recorded a few times. CDR3 amino acids: CASSLASGVQDTQYF. DNA of the CDR3: TGTGCCAGCAGCTTGGCTTCAGGGGTTCAAGATACGCAGTATTTT. This chain connects TRBV5-6 to TRBJ2-3, with D possibly TRBD1 on 6 matching bases. The CDR3 sequence is 15 residues long. V was pared by 0 bases and J by 5 bases, with 13 bases between. The V gene's germline CDR1 is SGHDT and CDR2 YYEEEE.

This clonotype showed up many times. The gene calls are TRBV12-3 or TRBV12-4 and TRBJ2-7; D remains unclear. Trimming cost V 3 bases and J 3 bases, with 9 bases left between them. This CDR3 region has 13 residues. CDR3: CASSFRQGYEQYF. In DNA, the CDR3 is TGTGCCAGCAGTTTCCGACAAGGCTACGAGCAGTACTTC.

V usage is TRBV5-1 and J usage is TRBJ2-3; 7 bases line up with TRBD2. This CDR3 spans 16 amino acids. CDR1 SGHRS and CDR2 YFSETQ come from the germline V gene. V dropped 0 bases and J dropped 5; count of bases not matched to a gene: 9. CDR3 DNA: TGCGCCAGCAGCTTGGCCGGGGCGGGAGTTGAAGATACGCAGTATTTT. The encoded protein is CASSLAGAGVEDTQYF.

The rearrangement links TRBV28 to TRBJ2-5; the D is unclear. The CDR3 extends over 13 amino acids. Germline loops: CDR1 MDHEN, CDR2 SYDVKM. Trimming pared 5 bases from V and 0 bases from J, leaving 7 bases between. DNA of the CDR3: TGTGCCAGCAGTAGTGCAGACCAAGAGACCCAGTACTTC. It specifies CASSSADQETQYF.

The chain links TRBV29-1 to TRBJ2-7; no clear D. The CDR3 runs to 13 residues. The germline CDR1 and CDR2 sequences are SQVTM and ANQGSEA. The germline V and J ends were trimmed by 7 bases and 0 bases, with 13 bases remaining between them. The CDR3 nucleotides are TGCAGCGCAGAATTGGGGAACTCCTACGAGCAGTACTTC. Its translation is CSAELGNSYEQYF.

The chain uses TRBV7-9 and TRBJ2-1, with D perhaps given as TRBD1 or TRBD2 (5 bases each). V was shortened by 5 bases and J by 6 bases, with 23 bases between the two germline ends. The CDR3 consists of 17 residues. Germline V gives CDR1 SEHNR, CDR2 FQNEAQ (reference sequence). CDR3 nucleotides: TGTGCCAGCAGCCAATTCGGAGTGGGGACCAATGGCAATGAGCAGTTCTTC. Translation: CASSQFGVGTNGNEQFF.

The chain carries TRBV7-9 and TRBJ2-7; TRBD2 aligns across 9 bases. The V gene's germline CDR1 is SEHNR and CDR2 FQNEAQ (reference sequence). The V segment lost 9 bases and the J segment 2 bases; nucleotides outside the gene matches: 5. This CDR3 spans 13 amino acids. The chain's CDR3 is CASAGTSTYEQYF. Written as DNA, the CDR3 is TGTGCCAGTGCCGGGACTAGCACCTACGAGCAGTACTTC.

This clonotype has only a few counts. The chain couples TRBV6-1 to TRBJ2-7, with TRBD2 matching 11 bases. The ends lost 2 bases at V and 2 bases at J; junction bases unmatched: 8. The CDR3 is 17 residues long. From germline, CDR1 is MNHNS and CDR2 SASEGT. The CDR3 loop reads CASSEPLTSGSPYEQYF. The CDR3 nucleotides read TGTGCCAGCAGTGAACCCCTCACTAGCGGGAGTCCCTACGAGCAGTACTTC.

In its sample, this clonotype was seen a few times. The chain combines TRBV15 with TRBJ2-5; D remains unclear. The CDR3 is made up of 14 amino acids. Germline CDR1 is LNHNV and CDR2 is YYDKDF (reference sequence). V was shortened by 1 base and J by 2 bases, with 8 bases between the two germline ends. CDR3: CATSRAGQQETQYF. The CDR3 region has the DNA TGTGCCACCAGCAGAGCTGGGCAGCAAGAGACCCAGTACTTC. The full variable domain, in which reference TRBV15 and TRBJ2-5 provide the parts outside the CDR3, is DAMVIQNPRYQVTQFGKPVTLSCSQTLNHNVMYWYQQKSSQAPKLLFHYYDKDFNNEADTPDNFQSRRPNTSFCFLDIRSPGLGDTAMYLCATSRAGQQETQYFGPGTRLLVL.

The rearrangement joins TRBV27 to TRBJ1-2; no firm D call. V was trimmed by 3 bases and J by 0 bases, leaving 8 bases between them. CDR3 length equals 14 residues. From germline, CDR1 is MNHEY and CDR2 SMNVEV (reference sequence). The CDR3 DNA follows: TGTGCCAGCAGTTTTGCACCGGCTAACTATGGCTACACCTTC. It encodes CASSFAPANYGYTF.

As for this clonotype: At one of its ends the junction is not consistent with the germline gene, which may arise from a read error. V usage is TRBV7-9 and J usage is TRBJ2-7; the D is unclear. Looked up from germline, CDR1 is SEHNR and CDR2 is FQNEAQ (reference sequence). The CDR3 spans 12 residues. CDR3 in amino acids: CASSLDSDEQYF. In nucleotides, the CDR3 is TGTGCCAGCAGCTTAGACTCCGACGAGCAGTACTTC. Together with reference TRBV7-9 and TRBJ2-7, the CDR3 gives the full variable domain: DTGVSQNPRHKITKRGQNVTFRCDPISEHNRLYWYRQTLGQGPEFLTYFQNEAQLEKSRLLSDRFSAERPKGSFSTLEIQRTEQGDSAMYLCASSLDSDEQYFGPGTRLTVT.

This chain uses TRBV20-1 with TRBJ2-1; D ambiguous. The CDR3 covers 16 residues. V gave up 0 bases and J gave up 0 bases, with 12 bases separating them. Germline CDR1 and CDR2: DFQATT and SNEGSKA (reference sequence). The CDR3 nucleotides read TGCAGTGCTAGAGATCAAACACCGAGCTCCTACAATGAGCAGTTCTTC. Translated: CSARDQTPSSYNEQFF.

The chain employs TRBV20-1 and TRBJ2-1; 11 bases agree with TRBD2. There are 15 residues in the CDR3. Trimming took 3 bases from V and 6 from J; bases not matched to a gene: 7. Germline lookup yields CDR1 DFQATT and CDR2 SNEGSKA (reference sequence). In DNA, the CDR3 is TGCAGTGCTAGCCCCCGACTAGCGGGACTCAATGAGCAGTTCTTC. Its protein is CSASPRLAGLNEQFF.

The chain links TRBV25-1 to TRBJ1-1, with TRBD1 matching over 7 bases. The V gene's germline CDR1 is MGHDK and CDR2 SYGVNS. V shed 8 bases and J 5 bases; nucleotides not matched to a gene: 5. CDR3 length: 12 amino acids. For the CDR3, the DNA is TGTGCCAGCCTCCAGACAGGGACTGAAGCTTTCTTT. Protein sequence: CASLQTGTEAFF.

The chain couples TRBV12-3 or TRBV12-4 to TRBJ2-1; maybe TRBD2 (7 bases). V shed 8 bases and J shed 8 bases, with 25 bases lying between them. This CDR3 region has 16 residues. In DNA, the CDR3 is TGTGCCAGCGGGGGGGCCCGGATGGTCCCCCAGCATGAGCAGTTCTTC. Amino acids: CASGGARMVPQHEQFF.

This clonotype was recorded a few times. The J gene is TRBJ2-1, the V gene TRBV29-1; 12 positions agree with TRBD2. This CDR3 is built from 14 residues. Germline CDR1 is SQVTM and CDR2 is ANQGSEA. V dropped 4 bases and J dropped 5; count of bases not matched to a gene: 3. The DNA for the CDR3 is TGCAGCGTTGGGACTAGCGGGATTGACAATGAGCAGTTCTTC. Translated, it gives CSVGTSGIDNEQFF.

The gene calls are TRBV9 and TRBJ1-1; weak D call: TRBD1 (5 bases). Looked up from germline, CDR1 is SGDLS and CDR2 is YYNGEE. The V and J ends lost 2 bases and 0 bases respectively, with 17 bases between them. This CDR3 region has 17 residues. The CDR3: CASSVIDSDSMNTEAFF. The CDR3 DNA is TGTGCCAGCAGCGTGATCGACAGTGACTCCATGAACACTGAAGCTTTCTTT.

This chain joins TRBV29-1 and TRBJ2-1; 10 nucleotides agree with TRBD2. Germline values: CDR1 SQVTM, CDR2 ANQGSEA. V gave up 0 bases and J gave up 10 bases; unmatched junction bases: 9. The CDR3 sequence is 15 residues long. Here the CDR3 DNA reads TGCAGCGTTGAAGATAGTAGCGGGGGGTACTACGAGCAGTTCTTC. It yields the protein CSVEDSSGGYYEQFF.

This clonotype showed up just a few times. The CDR3 region is CASSQDGQGAYEQYF. DNA for the CDR3: TGCGCCAGCAGCCAAGATGGCCAGGGCGCCTACGAGCAGTACTTC. The rearrangement links TRBV4-1 to TRBJ2-7; D possibly corresponds to TRBD1 (5 bases). Trimming took 0 bases from V and 2 from J, leaving 11 bases between them. Germline CDR1 is MGHRA and CDR2 is YSYEKL. This CDR3 contains 15 residues.

The chain employs TRBV4-2 and TRBJ1-4, with 8 bases lining up with TRBD1. This CDR3 spans 17 amino acids. V lost 1 base and J lost 7; bases outside the gene matches: 11. CDR1 LGHNA and CDR2 YNFKEQ come from the germline V gene. The CDR3 sequence is CASSQVHTTGGVEKLFF. The CDR3, as DNA: TGTGCCAGCAGCCAAGTCCACACCACAGGGGGGGTTGAAAAACTGTTTTTT.

The chain combines TRBV20-1 with TRBJ1-2; TRBD1 agrees at 8 bases. This CDR3 has 13 residues. CDR1 DFQATT and CDR2 SNEGSKA come from the germline V gene (reference sequence). V dropped 5 bases and J dropped 5; count of bases not matched to a gene: 7. The CDR3 loop reads CSAPQQGEYGYTF. The CDR3 DNA is TGCAGTGCTCCACAACAGGGGGAGTATGGCTACACCTTC.